This section outlines one T cell receptor beta chain sequence together with its context. Its antigen is not identified. These data come from a study of CD8+CD57+ T cells in acquired aplastic anemia. Genomic DNA served as template for TCR beta VDJ and CDR3 profiling. TCRdb passed the reads through MiXCR, listing each CDR3 protein once. Among hundreds of thousands of distinct CDR3 sequences listed, around 30% were seen once. An expansion of CD8+CD57+ cells by flow cytometry had been shown in patients chosen for sequencing. Severe acquired aplastic anemia was diagnosed in all patients. Study-wide results and limits: Significance was not reached for CD8+ Simpson's diversity between patients and controls. Patients and controls shared 25 to 30 CD8+ CDR3 sequences, which appeared highly expressed in patients and within their immunodominant clones.

Sequenced: sorted CD4+, CD8+, or CD8+CD57+ T cells (not recorded which) from PBMCs. The receptor comes from a human donor with aplastic anemia.

This CDR3 reads CSVRGQGIRGPETQYF. In DNA form, the CDR3 reads TGCAGCGTTCGGGGACAGGGTATTCGAGGTCCGGAGACCCAGTACTTC. The chain carries TRBV29-1 and TRBJ2-5; 9 bases fit TRBD1. The CDR3 has 16 amino acids. Per germline, CDR1 SQVTM and CDR2 ANQGSEA. Trimming at V came to 5 bases and at J to 5 bases, leaving 15 bases not matched to a gene. Together with reference TRBV29-1 and TRBJ2-5, the CDR3 gives the full variable domain: SAVISQKPSRDICQRGTSLTIQCQVDSQVTMMFWYRQQPGQSLTLIATANQGSEATYESGFVIDKFPISRPNLTFSTLTVSNMSPEDSSIYLCSVRGQGIRGPETQYFGPGTRLLVL.